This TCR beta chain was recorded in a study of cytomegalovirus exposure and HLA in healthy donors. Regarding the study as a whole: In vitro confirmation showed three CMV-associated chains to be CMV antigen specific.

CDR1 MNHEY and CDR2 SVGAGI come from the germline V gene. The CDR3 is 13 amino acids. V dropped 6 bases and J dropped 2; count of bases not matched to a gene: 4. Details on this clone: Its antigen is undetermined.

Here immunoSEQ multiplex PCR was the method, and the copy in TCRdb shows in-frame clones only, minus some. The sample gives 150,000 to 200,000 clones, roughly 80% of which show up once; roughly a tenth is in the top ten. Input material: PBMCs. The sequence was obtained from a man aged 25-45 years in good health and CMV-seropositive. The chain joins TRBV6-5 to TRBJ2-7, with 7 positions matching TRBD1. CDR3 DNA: TGTGCCAGCAGGAGGGACAGCACCTACGAGCAGTACTTC. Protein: CASRRDSTYEQYF.